The next 9 T cell receptor beta chains were all read from a single sample in a study of spatial heterogeneity in lung cancer. TCRdb ran MiXCR on the 5' RACE reads and lists one entry per CDR3 protein. The sample includes 45,000 to 65,000 distinct CDR3 sequences, 6% to 9% seen only once; the top ten take about 3%. Time point reported: sample taken at primary tumor resection. Whole RNA from tumor, nontumor lung or frozen PBMC was sequenced unsorted. Sample: PBMCs, taken at surgery. The receptors were sampled from a female donor with early-stage non-small cell lung cancer.

There are many counts of this clonotype. As DNA, the CDR3 is TGTGCCACTGCCGGCTCAGGGGGCCTCGGGGAGCTGTTTTTT. Translated, it gives CATAGSGGLGELFF. The chain uses TRBV24-1 and TRBJ2-2; 8 positions match TRBD1. Germline V CDR1 and CDR2: KGHDR, SFDVKD. With 10 bases clipped from V and 7 bases from J, the junction kept 10 bases outside the gene matches. CDR3 size: 14 residues.

The J gene is TRBJ2-7, the V gene TRBV7-6; 9 bases match TRBD2. Trimming at V came to 3 bases and at J to 0 bases, leaving 3 bases not matched to a gene. Germline V gene lookup returns CDR1 SGHVS and CDR2 FNYEAQ. The CDR3 covers 15 residues. The DNA for the CDR3 is TGTGCCAGCAGCTTTAGCGGGGGCTTCTCCTACGAGCAGTACTTC. Its translation is CASSFSGGFSYEQYF.

Many counts were recorded for this clonotype. CDR3 loop: CAWSVSAYEQYF. In DNA, the CDR3 is TGTGCCTGGAGTGTCAGCGCCTACGAGCAGTACTTC. V and J are TRBV30 and TRBJ2-7; D uncertain. V shed 0 bases and J shed 2 bases, with 5 bases lying between them. The V gene's germline CDR1 is GTSNPN and CDR2 SVGIG (reference sequence). The CDR3 sequence is 12 residues long.

The sample holds many counts of this clonotype. The chain joins TRBV18 to TRBJ2-3, with D possibly TRBD1 on 5 matching bases. V gave up 0 bases and J gave up 1 base, with 5 bases separating them. Germline V lookup: CDR1 KGHSH, CDR2 LQKENI. The CDR3 totals 14 residues. As DNA, the CDR3 is TGTGCCAGCTCACCACCGACAGGCACAGATACGCAGTATTTT. This gives the protein CASSPPTGTDTQYF.

On this clonotype itself: A much larger clone differs from this one at a single base, so this may be a read error. V gene TRBV3-1 combines with J gene TRBJ1-1; D not certain. This CDR3 contains 14 residues. Trimming removed 0 bases from V and 0 bases from J, with 5 bases in between. Germline V lookup: CDR1 LGHDT, CDR2 YNNKEL (reference sequence). The chain's CDR3 is CASSQEDLNTEAFF. Here the CDR3 DNA reads TGTGCCAGCAGCCAAGAGGACTTGAACACTGAAGCTTTCTTT.

This clonotype was picked up many times. The rearrangement uses TRBV5-1 and TRBJ2-5; 11 bases agree with TRBD2. CDR1 is SGHRS, CDR2 YFSETQ, per germline. The CDR3 totals 17 residues. After removal of 0 bases from V and 1 base from J, the junction contained 5 bases not matched to a gene. The CDR3 DNA reads TGCGCCAGCAGCTTGGGACTAGCGGGGACTATCCAAGAGACCCAGTACTTC. It specifies CASSLGLAGTIQETQYF.

Points on this clonotype: A much larger clone is a single base away; this may be a read error. V gene TRBV19 combines with J gene TRBJ2-7; TRBD2 aligns across 7 bases. The germline V gene has CDR1 LNHDA and CDR2 SQIVND (reference sequence). The CDR3 consists of 13 residues. The CDR3: CVSSGPGFYEQYF. Written as DNA, the CDR3 is TGTGTCAGTAGCGGGCCCGGATTCTACGAGCAGTACTTC.

The genes are TRBV9 and TRBJ2-4, with a weak D call TRBD2 (5 bases). CDR3 length: 17 residues. Germline V gene lookup returns CDR1 SGDLS and CDR2 YYNGEE. V was clipped by 0 bases and J by 2 bases, with 15 bases between them. The CDR3, as DNA: TGTGCCAGCAGCGTAGCTGAGGGTGCGGGTTCCAAAAACATTCAGTACTTC. This sequence encodes CASSVAEGAGSKNIQYF.

This clonotype came up many times. V gene TRBV28 combines with J gene TRBJ1-4; D uncertain. Germline assignment: CDR1 MDHEN and CDR2 SYDVKM. CDR3 length equals 14 residues. The ends were cut back, 6 bases at V and 7 bases at J, with 15 bases in the middle. The CDR3 region is CASSSSDGIEKLFF. In DNA, the CDR3 is TGTGCCAGCAGCTCTTCGGACGGGATTGAAAAACTGTTTTTT.